The next 25 T cell receptor beta chains were all read from a single sample in a study of cytomegalovirus exposure and HLA in healthy donors (dated by TCRdb to about 2017). Library preparation employed the immunoSEQ multiplex PCR assay. For the multiplex PCR, a mixture combining 60 forward primers for TCR Vbeta segments and 13 reverse primers for TCR Jbeta segments was used. Entries here come from immuneACCESS through TCRdb and include only in-frame sequences with V and J called. Some clones fail to appear in such tables; in the studies checked, an unresolved V gene covers under half of the shortfall, and the cause of the remainder is unknown. The sample data list under 150,000 clones, and 60% to 80% of these were observed just once. In total, the top ten clones hold 5.1% of the sample. The specimen was PBMCs. The source is a male donor in good health and CMV-seronegative.

Written as DNA, the CDR3 is TGTGCCAGCAGTTTGATACAGGGGGGAAACACTGAAGCTTTCTTT. Translation: CASSLIQGGNTEAFF. This chain links TRBV27 with TRBJ1-1; 8 bases line up with TRBD1. V trimming: 3 bases; J trimming: 2 bases; junction bases outside the gene matches: 5. The CDR3 totals 15 residues. The germline gives CDR1 MNHEY, CDR2 SMNVEV (reference sequence).

The chain couples TRBV6-5 to TRBJ2-1, with 9 bases matching TRBD1. The length of the CDR3 is 16 residues. Germline values: CDR1 MNHEY, CDR2 SVGAGI. Trimming took 4 bases from V and 6 from J; bases not matched to a gene: 10. DNA for the CDR3: TGTGCCAGCAGTTCCTCCGGGACAGGGACTACCAATGAGCAGTTCTTC. This codes for CASSSSGTGTTNEQFF.

This clone was seen only once. The CDR3 region has the DNA TGCGCCAGCAGGAACGAGGGTATTGGCTACACCTTC. Its protein product is CASRNEGIGYTF. The chain employs TRBV4-3 and TRBJ1-2; D ambiguous. This CDR3 contains 12 residues. Germline V gene lookup returns CDR1 LGHNA and CDR2 YSLEER. V was shortened by 6 bases and J by 7 bases, with 12 bases between the two germline ends.

The chain carries TRBV27 and TRBJ2-7; 10 bases align to TRBD1. CDR1 is MNHEY, CDR2 SMNVEV, per germline (reference sequence). The V and J ends lost 5 bases and 4 bases, in that order; junction bases with no gene match: 8. The CDR3 is made up of 15 amino acids. CDR3 loop: CASSPEGQGVYEQYF. CDR3 coding DNA: TGTGCCAGCAGTCCAGAAGGACAGGGGGTTTACGAGCAGTACTTC.

This chain joins TRBV18 and TRBJ2-3; 7 bases align to TRBD2. Germline assignment: CDR1 KGHSH and CDR2 LQKENI. CDR3 length: 17 residues. The V segment lost 6 bases and the J segment 6 bases; nucleotides outside the gene matches: 18. The CDR3 spells CASSSPGSGVFADTQYF. In DNA, the CDR3 is TGTGCCAGCTCCTCGCCGGGAAGCGGGGTTTTTGCCGATACGCAGTATTTT.

This clone showed up just a few times. This chain connects TRBV27 to TRBJ2-1; 11 bases map to TRBD2. Trimming at V came to 7 bases and at J to 9 bases, leaving 11 bases not matched to a gene. There are 15 residues in the CDR3. Germline CDR1 is MNHEY and CDR2 is SMNVEV (reference sequence). This chain's CDR3 is CASTPGSGGAVEQFF. The CDR3 DNA reads TGTGCCAGCACCCCCGGTAGCGGGGGGGCCGTTGAGCAGTTCTTC.

The V and J genes are TRBV28 and TRBJ1-2; no clear D. Trimming took off 7 bases at V and 6 bases at J, with 6 bases between the two ends. The CDR3 is made up of 10 amino acids. CDR1 is MDHEN, CDR2 SYDVKM, per germline. This CDR3 is CASKSDGYTF. In DNA form, the CDR3 reads TGTGCCAGCAAGTCAGATGGCTACACCTTC.

The gene calls are TRBV19 and TRBJ2-3, with TRBD1 as a possible D gene (8 bases). Germline V lookup: CDR1 LNHDA, CDR2 SQIVND (reference sequence). V dropped 5 bases and J dropped 5 bases, with 14 bases sitting between them. The CDR3 loop spans 14 amino acids. The CDR3: CASSSTGGVDTQYF. For the CDR3, the DNA is TGTGCCAGTAGTTCCACAGGGGGGGTAGATACGCAGTATTTT.

This rearrangement joins TRBV27 to TRBJ2-3, with D perhaps TRBD2 (5 bases). This CDR3 region has 12 residues. The V end was cut by 6 bases, the J end by 12 bases, with 16 bases between. The V gene's germline CDR1 is MNHEY and CDR2 SMNVEV (reference sequence). CDR3 loop: CASRSGGLGQYF. In DNA form, the CDR3 reads TGTGCCAGCAGGAGCGGAGGACTGGGACAGTATTTT.

CDR3 nucleotides: TGTGCCAGCAGGACCAGGGAAGACGAGACCCAGTACTTC. This gives the protein CASRTREDETQYF. The rearrangement joins TRBV6-5 to TRBJ2-5; maybe TRBD1 (5 bases). This CDR3 spans 13 amino acids. The germline gives CDR1 MNHEY, CDR2 SVGAGI. Trimming cost V 6 bases and J 5 bases, with 13 bases left between them.

This clone has just one count. An end of the junction differs from the germline gene, which may be a read error. The sample carries other DNA sequences with the same CDR3. The genes are TRBV4-3 and TRBJ2-1; possibly TRBD2 for D (7 bases). CDR1 and CDR2 (germline): LGHNA, YSLEER. The CDR3 is 16 residues long. The CDR3 region is CASSEDRGGFFNEQFF. The CDR3 DNA is TGCGCCAGCAGCGAAGATAGGGGGGGCTTCTTCAATGAGCAGTTCTTC.

This CDR3 reads CASRPDQAANYGYTF. The CDR3 DNA reads TGTGCCAGCAGGCCAGACCAGGCAGCCAACTATGGCTACACCTTC. This chain connects TRBV7-2 to TRBJ1-2; D is unresolved. From germline, CDR1 is SGHTA and CDR2 FQGNSA. There are 15 residues in the CDR3. The ends were cut back, 6 bases at V and 2 bases at J, with 16 bases in the middle.

This clone was picked up a small number of times. This chain uses TRBV19 with TRBJ1-1, with a weak D call TRBD1 (6 bases). The CDR3 contains 13 residues. Trimming stripped 9 bases from V and 0 bases from J, with 11 bases between. CDR1 and CDR2 (germline): LNHDA, SQIVND (reference sequence). CDR3 in amino acids: CASLGQLNTEAFF. The CDR3 bases are TGTGCCAGCCTAGGACAGTTGAACACTGAAGCTTTCTTT.

The chain employs TRBV19 and TRBJ2-2, with a weak D call TRBD2 (5 bases). Germline V gene lookup returns CDR1 LNHDA and CDR2 SQIVND (reference sequence). V shed 3 bases and J shed 1 base, with 9 bases lying between them. This CDR3 comprises 15 residues. The CDR3 sequence is CASSIGRENTGELFF. CDR3 nucleotide sequence: TGTGCCAGTAGTATCGGTCGGGAGAACACCGGGGAGCTGTTTTTT.

The genes are TRBV7-2 and TRBJ2-4; 8 bases are a match to TRBD2. V gave up 0 bases and J gave up 9 bases; unmatched junction bases: 7. Germline CDR1 SGHTA, CDR2 FQGNSA. The CDR3 covers 15 residues. The CDR3 nucleotides are TGTGCCAGCAGCTTAGCGACGGGAGGGGATGGCATTCAGTACTTC. Protein product: CASSLATGGDGIQYF. Filled out from reference TRBV7-2 and TRBJ2-4, the complete variable domain reads GAGVSQSPSNKVTEKGKDVELRCDPISGHTALYWYRQSLGQGLEFLIYFQGNSAPDKSGLPSDRFSAERTGGSVSTLTIQRTQQEDSAVYLCASSLATGGDGIQYFGAGTRLSVL.

This clone came up once. The V gene is TRBV5-6, the J gene TRBJ2-1, with D perhaps matching TRBD2 (5 bases). The germline CDR1 and CDR2 sequences are SGHDT and YYEEEE. The CDR3 is made up of 16 amino acids. Trimming pared 0 bases from V and 2 bases from J, leaving 12 bases between. The DNA of the CDR3 is TGTGCCAGCAGCTTGGATTGGGGAGTGACCTACAATGAGCAGTTCTTC. Translated, it gives CASSLDWGVTYNEQFF.

This clone was found once. This chain uses TRBV7-2 with TRBJ1-2, with D perhaps TRBD1 (5 bases). Per germline, CDR1 SGHTA and CDR2 FQGNSA. V was pared by 4 bases and J by 0 bases, with 9 bases between. There are 14 residues in the CDR3. CDR3 bases: TGTGCCAGCAGCTCCCAGGACACTAACTATGGCTACACCTTC. Residues: CASSSQDTNYGYTF. Based on the CDR3 plus reference TRBV7-2 and TRBJ1-2, the full variable domain is GAGVSQSPSNKVTEKGKDVELRCDPISGHTALYWYRQSLGQGLEFLIYFQGNSAPDKSGLPSDRFSAERTGGSVSTLTIQRTQQEDSAVYLCASSSQDTNYGYTFGSGTRLTVV.

CDR3 bases: TGTGCCAGCAGCTTCGATTCTCTGACTATGGGCAATCAGCCCCAGCATTTT. As protein: CASSFDSLTMGNQPQHF. The chain carries TRBV5-8 and TRBJ1-5; D gene uncertain. V lost 2 bases, J lost 2 bases, and 17 bases lay in between. CDR1 and CDR2 from the germline V gene are SGHTS and YDEGEE. There are 17 residues in the CDR3.

This clone appeared a single time. This chain joins TRBV2 and TRBJ2-3, with a possible D match to TRBD1 (5 bases). Germline V gene sequence: CDR1 SNHLY, CDR2 FYNNEI. Trimming pared 6 bases from V and 7 bases from J, leaving 14 bases between. CDR3 size: 13 residues. CDR3 nucleotide sequence: TGTGCCAGCAGAGCAGGGTTGCAGAATACGCAGTATTTT. Protein: CASRAGLQNTQYF.

This chain uses TRBV21-1 with TRBJ1-1; the D call TRBD1 from the table was never checked on the DNA. TRBV21-1 corresponds to a pseudogene. The CDR3 extends over 15 amino acids. CDR3: CASSAPDRGTTEAFF. In DNA form, the CDR3 reads TGTGCCAGCAGCGCCCCCGACAGGGGTACCACTGAAGCTTTCTTT.

This chain uses TRBV19 with TRBJ1-5, with 7 bases matching TRBD1. Germline assignment: CDR1 LNHDA and CDR2 SQIVND (reference sequence). This CDR3 has 14 amino acids. With 6 bases clipped from V and 7 bases from J, the junction kept 9 bases outside the gene matches. The CDR3 nucleotides are TGTGCCAGTAGCCATGACAGGGTATACCAGCCCCAGCATTTT. The encoded protein is CASSHDRVYQPQHF.

This clone turned up a few times. V and J are TRBV19 and TRBJ2-7; 7 bases are a match to TRBD1. The length of the CDR3 is 15 residues. With V trimmed by 5 bases and J by 2 bases, 9 bases remained unmatched. The germline gives CDR1 LNHDA, CDR2 SQIVND (reference sequence). The CDR3 DNA reads as TGTGCCAGTAGTCGCGAGACAGGGCCACCCTACGAGCAGTACTTC. It yields the protein CASSRETGPPYEQYF.

In this sample, this clone turned up a few times. The chain carries TRBV19 and TRBJ1-2; D may be TRBD1 (6 bases). The V gene lost 11 bases and the J gene lost 8 bases, with 24 bases spanning the gap. In germline, CDR1 is LNHDA, CDR2 SQIVND (reference sequence). CDR3 size: 14 residues. The CDR3 is CAAGQTPARGGYTF. CDR3 nucleotides: TGTGCCGCTGGACAGACACCCGCCAGGGGAGGCTACACCTTC.

The chain couples TRBV4-3 to TRBJ2-3; 8 bases align to TRBD2. Germline trimming cut 1 base from V and 6 bases from J; bases unmatched to any gene: 12. Germline V gene lookup returns CDR1 LGHNA and CDR2 YSLEER. The CDR3 has 17 amino acids. The CDR3 sequence is CASSQVVRGLGSDTQYF. The CDR3 bases are TGCGCCAGCAGCCAAGTGGTACGGGGACTAGGGTCGGATACGCAGTATTTT.

The CDR3 region has the DNA TGTGCCAGCAGACTTCGCAGGGCCGACAGGACTGAAGCTTTCTTT. It specifies CASRLRRADRTEAFF. The chain carries TRBV6-5 and TRBJ1-1; a possible D gene is TRBD1 (6 bases). CDR1 MNHEY and CDR2 SVGAGI come from the germline V gene. Trimming stripped 6 bases from V and 5 bases from J, with 19 bases between. The CDR3 is 15 residues long.